This is a list of T cell receptor beta chains from one sample in a study of shared clonotypes between healthy human individuals. Repertoires were generated with immunoSEQ multiplex PCR, while TCRdb's copy carries only in-frame clones and drops some. The profile covers some 2 million clones, with about 94% appearing a single time and 0.85% to 1.3% taken by the ten largest. Sequences were obtained from naive CD8+ T cells sorted from blood. Receptors originate from a man younger than 30 in good health. Each CDR3 is given with its conserved first and last residue. A D gene is named only where the DNA matches it firmly.

V gene: TRBV9; D gene: .; J gene: TRBJ1-5; CDR3 protein: CASETFRGVRNQPQHF
V gene: TRBV28; D gene: .; J gene: TRBJ2-7; CDR3 protein: CASSFHPVYEQYF
V gene: TRBV7-6; D gene: TRBD1; J gene: TRBJ2-1; CDR3 protein: CASSSGQGNYNEQFF
V gene: TRBV13; D gene: TRBD2; J gene: TRBJ2-7; CDR3 protein: CASSPSREDLYEQYF
V gene: TRBV6-5; D gene: TRBD2; J gene: TRBJ2-5; CDR3 protein: CASSYASGVQETQYF
V gene: TRBV6-5; D gene: .; J gene: TRBJ2-5; CDR3 protein: CASSYLAGLSQETQYF
V gene: TRBV30; D gene: .; J gene: TRBJ2-2; CDR3 protein: CAWGGYTGELFF
V gene: TRBV29-1; D gene: TRBD2; J gene: TRBJ2-7; CDR3 protein: CSVEAPGGASGAYEQYF
V gene: TRBV6-1; D gene: .; J gene: TRBJ2-2; CDR3 protein: CASSEYREVGELFF
V gene: TRBV28; D gene: .; J gene: TRBJ1-5; CDR3 protein: CASLSGGSRSNQPQHF
V gene: TRBV10-1; D gene: .; J gene: TRBJ2-7; CDR3 protein: CASSPGSYEQYF
V gene: TRBV27; D gene: TRBD1; J gene: TRBJ2-7; CDR3 protein: CASSAIRGQGYEQYF
V gene: TRBV6-1; D gene: TRBD1; J gene: TRBJ2-2; CDR3 protein: CASRAGTATLFF
V gene: TRBV5-1; D gene: .; J gene: TRBJ1-3; CDR3 protein: CASSFSGSGNTIYF
V gene: TRBV7-2; D gene: .; J gene: TRBJ2-7; CDR3 protein: CASSLVGVGEQYF
V gene: TRBV30; D gene: .; J gene: TRBJ2-3; CDR3 protein: CAWSAGSLTDTQYF
V gene: TRBV27; D gene: TRBD2; J gene: TRBJ2-3; CDR3 protein: CASGAERGATDTQYF
V gene: TRBV6-1; D gene: TRBD1; J gene: TRBJ2-7; CDR3 protein: CASQTGIGYEQYF
V gene: TRBV4-1; D gene: .; J gene: TRBJ1-1; CDR3 protein: CASSQGTEGFTEAFF
V gene: TRBV14; D gene: .; J gene: TRBJ1-5; CDR3 protein: CASSQGSNQPQHF
V gene: TRBV27; D gene: TRBD1; J gene: TRBJ2-7; CDR3 protein: CASREGQGSSYEQYF
V gene: TRBV2; D gene: .; J gene: TRBJ2-5; CDR3 protein: CASSWDQGLNQETQYF
V gene: TRBV5-8; D gene: TRBD2; J gene: TRBJ2-1; CDR3 protein: CASSAGTSGYNEQFF
V gene: TRBV6-1; D gene: TRBD1; J gene: TRBJ2-3; CDR3 protein: CASSQDDRGRADTQYF
V gene: TRBV5-4; D gene: .; J gene: TRBJ2-7; CDR3 protein: CASSLWAGATYEQYF
V gene: TRBV28; D gene: TRBD2; J gene: TRBJ2-5; CDR3 protein: CASSPTSGAETQYF
V gene: TRBV6-5; D gene: TRBD2; J gene: TRBJ2-1; CDR3 protein: CASSLAGGYNEQFF
V gene: TRBV12-5; D gene: TRBD1; J gene: TRBJ2-1; CDR3 protein: CASGSTDRPPYNEQFF
V gene: TRBV7-6; D gene: TRBD2; J gene: TRBJ2-3; CDR3 protein: CASSHLAGAPDTQYF
V gene: TRBV9; D gene: .; J gene: TRBJ2-5; CDR3 protein: CASSVAPRDGLAAQYF
V gene: TRBV4-2; D gene: .; J gene: TRBJ2-7; CDR3 protein: CASSQEAASSYEQYF
V gene: TRBV11-2; D gene: TRBD1; J gene: TRBJ1-3; CDR3 protein: CASSSRDSAGNTIYF
V gene: TRBV28; D gene: TRBD2; J gene: TRBJ2-3; CDR3 protein: CASSSILAGGPGTDTQYF
V gene: TRBV7-2; D gene: .; J gene: TRBJ2-2; CDR3 protein: CASSLARGWAGELFF
V gene: TRBV2; D gene: .; J gene: TRBJ2-2; CDR3 protein: CASSDLGEDRELFF
V gene: TRBV10-2; D gene: TRBD1; J gene: TRBJ1-6; CDR3 protein: CASRDRENSPLHF
V gene: TRBV11-2; D gene: TRBD2; J gene: TRBJ2-1; CDR3 protein: CASCPGGTYNEQFF
V gene: TRBV30; D gene: .; J gene: TRBJ2-1; CDR3 protein: CAWSGGVSYNEQFF
V gene: TRBV27; D gene: .; J gene: TRBJ2-1; CDR3 protein: CASSFSGGEVYNEQFF
V gene: TRBV6-5; D gene: .; J gene: TRBJ1-2; CDR3 protein: CASSYSIVGHDYGYTF
V gene: TRBV12-5; D gene: TRBD1; J gene: TRBJ2-7; CDR3 protein: CASGLVLWGTGNDEQYF
V gene: TRBV6-1; D gene: .; J gene: TRBJ2-5; CDR3 protein: CASSEAEQRNQETQYF
V gene: TRBV7-9; D gene: .; J gene: TRBJ2-2; CDR3 protein: CAREDRENTGELFF
V gene: TRBV29-1; D gene: TRBD2; J gene: TRBJ2-1; CDR3 protein: CSVSRASGGALALEQFF
V gene: TRBV7-9; D gene: .; J gene: TRBJ1-1; CDR3 protein: CASSLAGTLGELVAFF
V gene: TRBV21-1; D gene: .; J gene: TRBJ1-6; CDR3 protein: CASSKARGGQDNSPLHF
V gene: TRBV28; D gene: .; J gene: TRBJ1-4; CDR3 protein: CASSAATNEKLFF
V gene: TRBV5-1; D gene: .; J gene: TRBJ2-7; CDR3 protein: CASSLAAASSYEQYF
V gene: TRBV27; D gene: .; J gene: TRBJ2-2; CDR3 protein: CASSSWGDDGGELFF
V gene: TRBV11-2; D gene: TRBD2; J gene: TRBJ2-5; CDR3 protein: CASSVLAGQETQYF
V gene: TRBV7-3; D gene: TRBD1; J gene: TRBJ1-2; CDR3 protein: CASSELGIGTGIGGYTF
V gene: TRBV27; D gene: .; J gene: TRBJ2-1; CDR3 protein: CASSLSPGALLDNEQFF
V gene: TRBV10-3; D gene: TRBD2; J gene: TRBJ2-7; CDR3 protein: CAISERGRAGVQYF
V gene: TRBV6-5; D gene: TRBD1; J gene: TRBJ1-3; CDR3 protein: CASSPDRGSGNTIYF
V gene: TRBV2; D gene: .; J gene: TRBJ1-1; CDR3 protein: CASSEGPTAEAFF
V gene: TRBV14; D gene: .; J gene: TRBJ1-1; CDR3 protein: CASSQDPNYTEAFF
V gene: TRBV4-2; D gene: TRBD2; J gene: TRBJ2-3; CDR3 protein: CASSQAGTSGGPADTQYF
V gene: TRBV11-2; D gene: .; J gene: TRBJ2-7; CDR3 protein: CASSLEGWDLTYEQYF